This TCR beta chain comes out of a study of beta chain features in type 1 diabetes. Study-wide context: Examined across all samples were approximately 99 million sorted cells. Study results and caveats: Researchers report that Type 1 diabetes patients had moderately but significantly shorter TCRB CDR3s across all four CD4+ subsets.

Sequencing targeted expressed TCRB transcripts, as all isolated RNA had been reverse transcribed. TCRdb's copy holds only in-frame clones and misses some; the assay was immunoSEQ multiplex PCR. The profile covers about 360,000 clones, with about 12% appearing a single time and more than 0.015% taken by the ten largest. This clone occurred a few times. Its specificity is not known. Averaging around 120 mL, one heparinised blood draw was given by each donor. Purity exceeding 95% was reached by all sorted populations. V trimming: 7 bases; J trimming: 5 bases; junction bases outside the gene matches: 13. The germline V gene has CDR1 LNHDA and CDR2 SQIVND (reference sequence). The CDR3 has 15 residues.

Sequencing input: naive CD4+ T cells from blood. This sequence originates from a man younger than 35 in good health. The J gene is TRBJ1-1, the V gene TRBV19; 7 bases match TRBD1. CDR3 in DNA: TGTGCCAGTACCGACAGGGCGGCCTTCCGGACTGAAGCTTTCTTT. This codes for CASTDRAAFRTEAFF. Filled out from reference TRBV19 and TRBJ1-1, the complete variable domain reads DGGITQSPKYLFRKEGQNVTLSCEQNLNHDAMYWYRQDPGQGLRLIYYSQIVNDFQKGDIAEGYSVSREKKESFPLTVTSAQKNPTAFYLCASTDRAAFRTEAFFGQGTRLTVV.